This TCR beta chain derives from a study of control samples from healthy donors and cancer patients. This clone was seen once. Produced via immunoSEQ multiplex PCR; TCRdb's table is partial and in-frame only. The data contain over 110,000 clones, less than 90% of them singletons. Trimming left V 4 bases short and J 3 bases short, with 13 bases between. Germline V gives CDR1 SEHNR, CDR2 FQNEAQ (reference sequence). CDR3 length: 15 amino acids. This sequence joins TRBV7-9 and TRBJ1-3; TRBD1 is a possible D gene (5 bases). The TCR sequence derives from a woman aged 25 to 45 in good health. Material: blood. The DNA of the CDR3 is TGTGCCAGCAGCTCTCCTGACAGCGGTGGAAACACCATATATTTT. Amino acids: CASSSPDSGGNTIYF.